The clone carrying this T cell receptor beta chain was picked up a small number of times. Antigen specificity is unknown. This sample is drawn from a study of cytotoxic CD8 clonotypes in ibrutinib-treated CLL. Study overall: Within the patient group, around 11 were relapsed/refractory and roughly 15 treatment-naive, and some 17 were IGHV unmutated. After median around 68 months, approximately 14 stayed in remission, around twelve progressed; responses roughly 25 partial, 2 complete.

Study-wide points: Contraction or stability on treatment characterized the public clonotypes, which were uncommon. T-cell clonality at baseline went above that of age-matched healthy donors and rose and fell with circulating CD8+ T-cell counts.

Measured with immunoSEQ multiplex PCR; TCRdb has only the in-frame clones, and not every one. The sample contains some 200,000 clones, 79% of which appear only once. V dropped 5 bases and J dropped 2 bases, with 7 bases sitting between them. Looked up from germline, CDR1 is SGHTA and CDR2 is FQGNSA. CDR3 length: 13 amino acids. The genes are TRBV7-2 and TRBJ1-5; D is unresolved. The material was PBMCs, obtained after 12 months of ibrutinib treatment. This TCR derives from a human donor with chronic lymphocytic leukemia. The CDR3 nucleotides read TGTGCCAGCAGCGACGGGGGCAATCAGCCCCAGCATTTT. Translating it yields CASSDGGNQPQHF.